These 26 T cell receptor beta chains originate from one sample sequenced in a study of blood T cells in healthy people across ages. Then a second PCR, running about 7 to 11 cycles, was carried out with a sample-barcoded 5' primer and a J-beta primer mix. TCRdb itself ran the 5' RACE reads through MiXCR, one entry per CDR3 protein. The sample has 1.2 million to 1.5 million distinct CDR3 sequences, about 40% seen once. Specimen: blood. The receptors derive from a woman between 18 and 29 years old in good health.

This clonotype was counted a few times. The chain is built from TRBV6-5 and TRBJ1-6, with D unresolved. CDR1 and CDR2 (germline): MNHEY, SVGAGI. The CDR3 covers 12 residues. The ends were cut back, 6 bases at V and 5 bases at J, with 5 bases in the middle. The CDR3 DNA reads TGTGCCAGCAGCCAGAATAATTCACCCCTCCACTTT. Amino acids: CASSQNNSPLHF.

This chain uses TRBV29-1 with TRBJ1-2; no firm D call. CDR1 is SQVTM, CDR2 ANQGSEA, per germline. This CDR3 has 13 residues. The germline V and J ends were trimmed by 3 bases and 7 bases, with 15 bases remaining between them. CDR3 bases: TGCAGCGTTGACCGGACGGTAGCGGGTGGCTACACCTTC. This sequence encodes CSVDRTVAGGYTF.

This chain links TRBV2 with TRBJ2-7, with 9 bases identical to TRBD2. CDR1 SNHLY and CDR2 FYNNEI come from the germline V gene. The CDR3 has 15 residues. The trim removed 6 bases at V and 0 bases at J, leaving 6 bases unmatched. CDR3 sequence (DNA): TGTGCCAGCAGGTTAGCGGGGGCGGACTCCTACGAGCAGTACTTC. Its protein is CASRLAGADSYEQYF.

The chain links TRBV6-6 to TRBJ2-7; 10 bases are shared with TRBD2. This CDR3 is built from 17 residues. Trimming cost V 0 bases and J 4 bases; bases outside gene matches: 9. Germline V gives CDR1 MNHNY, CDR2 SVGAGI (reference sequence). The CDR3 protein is CASSYSGRTSGAYEQYF. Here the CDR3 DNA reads TGTGCCAGCAGTTACTCGGGAAGGACTAGCGGAGCTTACGAGCAGTACTTC.

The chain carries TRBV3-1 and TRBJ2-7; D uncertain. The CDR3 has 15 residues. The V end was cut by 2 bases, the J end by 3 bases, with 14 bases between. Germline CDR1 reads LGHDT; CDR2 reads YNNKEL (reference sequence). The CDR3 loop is CASSQPRTVLYEQYF. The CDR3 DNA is TGTGCCAGCAGCCAACCCCGGACGGTCCTCTACGAGCAGTACTTC.

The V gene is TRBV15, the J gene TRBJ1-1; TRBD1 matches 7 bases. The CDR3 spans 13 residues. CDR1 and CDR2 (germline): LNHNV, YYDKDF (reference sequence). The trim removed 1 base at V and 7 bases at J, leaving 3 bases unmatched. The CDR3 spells CATSRVRQGEAFF. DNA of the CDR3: TGTGCCACCAGCAGAGTGAGACAGGGTGAAGCTTTCTTT.

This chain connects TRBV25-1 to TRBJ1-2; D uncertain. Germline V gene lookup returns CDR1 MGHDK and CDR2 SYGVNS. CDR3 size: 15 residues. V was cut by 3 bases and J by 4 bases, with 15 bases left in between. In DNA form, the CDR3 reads TGTGCCAGCAGTGAGGTTAGAGGTTCCTTCTATGGCTACACCTTC. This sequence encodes CASSEVRGSFYGYTF.

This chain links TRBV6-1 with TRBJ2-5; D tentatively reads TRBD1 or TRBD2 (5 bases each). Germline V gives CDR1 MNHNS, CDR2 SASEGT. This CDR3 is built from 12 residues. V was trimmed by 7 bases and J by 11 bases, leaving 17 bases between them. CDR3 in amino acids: CASTLNIGEQYF. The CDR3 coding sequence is TGTGCCAGCACCCTAAATATAGGGGAGCAGTACTTC.

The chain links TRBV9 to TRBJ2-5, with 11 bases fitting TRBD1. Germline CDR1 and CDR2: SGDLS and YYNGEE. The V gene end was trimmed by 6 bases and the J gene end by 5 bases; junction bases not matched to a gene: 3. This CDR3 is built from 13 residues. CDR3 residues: CASTGTGGETQYF. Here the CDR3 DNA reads TGTGCCAGCACCGGGACAGGGGGTGAGACCCAGTACTTC.

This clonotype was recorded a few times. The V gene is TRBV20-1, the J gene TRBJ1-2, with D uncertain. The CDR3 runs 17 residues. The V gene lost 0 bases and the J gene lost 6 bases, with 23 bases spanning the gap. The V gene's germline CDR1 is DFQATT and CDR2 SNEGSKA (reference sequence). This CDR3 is CSARDHRRRDQVDGYTF. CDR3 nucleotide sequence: TGCAGTGCTAGAGATCATAGGCGTAGGGATCAGGTTGATGGCTACACCTTC.

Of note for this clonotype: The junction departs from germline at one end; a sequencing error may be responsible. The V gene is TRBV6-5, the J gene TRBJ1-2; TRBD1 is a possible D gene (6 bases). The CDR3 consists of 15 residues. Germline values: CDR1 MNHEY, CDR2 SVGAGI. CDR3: CAGSYLQGIYYGYTF. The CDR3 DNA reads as TGTGCCGGCAGTTACTTACAGGGTATTTACTATGGCTACACCTTC.

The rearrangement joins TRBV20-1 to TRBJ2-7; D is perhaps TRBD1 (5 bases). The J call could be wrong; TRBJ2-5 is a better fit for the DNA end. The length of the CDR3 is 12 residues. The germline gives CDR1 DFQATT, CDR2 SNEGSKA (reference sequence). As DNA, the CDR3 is TGCAGTGCTAGAGATCTTAGGGGGACCCAGTACTTC. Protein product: CSARDLRGTQYF.

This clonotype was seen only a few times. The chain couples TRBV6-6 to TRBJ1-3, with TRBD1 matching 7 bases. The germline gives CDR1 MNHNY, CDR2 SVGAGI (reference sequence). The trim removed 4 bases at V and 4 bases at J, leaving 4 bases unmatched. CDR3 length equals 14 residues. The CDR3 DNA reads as TGTGCCAGCAGTTCCACAGGGGAGGGAAACACCATATATTTT. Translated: CASSSTGEGNTIYF.

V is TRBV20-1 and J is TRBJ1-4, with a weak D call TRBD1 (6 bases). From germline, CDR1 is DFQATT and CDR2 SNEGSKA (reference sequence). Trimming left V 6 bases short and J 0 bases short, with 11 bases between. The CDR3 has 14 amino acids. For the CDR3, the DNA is TGCAGTGCCCTAGACAGGACAACTAATGAAAAACTGTTTTTT. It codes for CSALDRTTNEKLFF.

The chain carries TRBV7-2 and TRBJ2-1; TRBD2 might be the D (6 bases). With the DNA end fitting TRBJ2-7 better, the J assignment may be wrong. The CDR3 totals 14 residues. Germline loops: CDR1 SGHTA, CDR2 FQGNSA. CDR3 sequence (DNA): TGTGCCAGCAGCTTAGGAGGTAGCGGCAATGAGCAGTACTTC. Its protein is CASSLGGSGNEQYF.

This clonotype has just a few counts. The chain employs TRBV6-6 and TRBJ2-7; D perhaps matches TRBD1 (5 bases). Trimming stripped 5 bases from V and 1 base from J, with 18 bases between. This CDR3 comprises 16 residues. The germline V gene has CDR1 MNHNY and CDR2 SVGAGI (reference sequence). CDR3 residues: CASSPPFDSPSYEQYF. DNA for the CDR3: TGTGCCAGCAGTCCCCCTTTCGACAGCCCTTCCTACGAGCAGTACTTC.

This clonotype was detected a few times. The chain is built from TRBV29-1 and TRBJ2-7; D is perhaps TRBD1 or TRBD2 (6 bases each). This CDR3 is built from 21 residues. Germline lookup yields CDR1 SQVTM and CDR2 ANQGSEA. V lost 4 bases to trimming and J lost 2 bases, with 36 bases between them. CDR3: CSVGGAPPGRDANSRPYEQYF. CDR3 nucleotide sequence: TGCAGCGTTGGGGGGGCTCCACCGGGACGAGACGCCAACTCACGCCCCTACGAGCAGTACTTC.

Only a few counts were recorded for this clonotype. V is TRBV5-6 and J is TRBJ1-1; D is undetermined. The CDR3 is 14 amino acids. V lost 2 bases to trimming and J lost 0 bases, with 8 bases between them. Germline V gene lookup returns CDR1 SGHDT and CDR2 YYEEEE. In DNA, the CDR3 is TGTGCCAGCAGCTTTGTCGCGATGAACACTGAAGCTTTCTTT. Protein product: CASSFVAMNTEAFF.

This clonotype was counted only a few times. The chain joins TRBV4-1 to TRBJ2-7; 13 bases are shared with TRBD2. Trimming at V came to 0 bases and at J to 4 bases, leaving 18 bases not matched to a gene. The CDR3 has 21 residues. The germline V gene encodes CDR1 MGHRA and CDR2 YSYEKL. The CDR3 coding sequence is TGCGCCAGCAGCCAAGATACGGGGACTAGCGGGAAGAAGTATGGGGCTTACGAGCAGTACTTC. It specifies CASSQDTGTSGKKYGAYEQYF.

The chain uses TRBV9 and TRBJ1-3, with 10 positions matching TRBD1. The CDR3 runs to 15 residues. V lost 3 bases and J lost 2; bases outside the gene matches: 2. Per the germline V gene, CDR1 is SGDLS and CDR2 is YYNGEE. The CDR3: CASSEDRGTGNTIYF. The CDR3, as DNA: TGTGCCAGCAGCGAGGACAGGGGGACTGGAAACACCATATATTTT.

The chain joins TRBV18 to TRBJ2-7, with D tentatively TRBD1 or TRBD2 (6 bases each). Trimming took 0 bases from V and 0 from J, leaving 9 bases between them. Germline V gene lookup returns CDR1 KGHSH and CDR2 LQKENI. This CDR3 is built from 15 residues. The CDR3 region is CASSPPGGGSYEQYF. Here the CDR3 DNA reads TGTGCCAGCTCACCACCCGGGGGCGGCTCCTACGAGCAGTACTTC.

The CDR3: CASSNGAQETQYF. DNA for the CDR3: TGTGCCAGCTCTAACGGAGCGCAAGAGACCCAGTACTTC. The J gene is TRBJ2-5, the V gene TRBV2; D ambiguous. Trimming cost V 8 bases and J 2 bases, with 12 bases left between them. The germline CDR1 and CDR2 sequences are SNHLY and FYNNEI. The CDR3 runs to 13 residues.

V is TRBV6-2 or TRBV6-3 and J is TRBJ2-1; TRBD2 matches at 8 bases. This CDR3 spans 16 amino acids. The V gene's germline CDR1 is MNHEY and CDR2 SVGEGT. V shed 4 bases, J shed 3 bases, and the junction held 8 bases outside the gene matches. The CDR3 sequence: CASSWSSTSGYNEQFF. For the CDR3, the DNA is TGTGCCAGCAGTTGGAGCAGCACTAGCGGCTACAATGAGCAGTTCTTC.

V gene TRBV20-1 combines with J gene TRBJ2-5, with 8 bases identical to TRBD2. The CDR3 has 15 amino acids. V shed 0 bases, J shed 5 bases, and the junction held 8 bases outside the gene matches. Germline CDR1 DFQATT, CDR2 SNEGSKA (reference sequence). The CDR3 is CSARDLGGTRETQYF. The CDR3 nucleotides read TGCAGTGCTAGAGATCTCGGGGGGACTAGGGAGACCCAGTACTTC.

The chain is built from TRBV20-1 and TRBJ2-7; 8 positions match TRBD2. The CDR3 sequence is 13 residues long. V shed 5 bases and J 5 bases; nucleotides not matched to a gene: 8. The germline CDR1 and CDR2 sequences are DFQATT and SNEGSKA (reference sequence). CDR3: CSADPGTRHEQYF. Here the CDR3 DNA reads TGCAGTGCTGATCCCGGGACTAGACACGAGCAGTACTTC.

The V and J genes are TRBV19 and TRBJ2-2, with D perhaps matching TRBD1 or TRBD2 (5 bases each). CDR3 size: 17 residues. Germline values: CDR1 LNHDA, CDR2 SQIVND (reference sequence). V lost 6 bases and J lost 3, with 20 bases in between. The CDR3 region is CASSNTGGRLHTGELFF. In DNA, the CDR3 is TGTGCCAGTAGCAACACTGGGGGACGACTTCACACCGGGGAGCTGTTTTTT.